The next 8 T cell receptor beta chains were all read from a single sample in a study of PD-1 blockade in classical Hodgkin lymphoma. Sequencing used immunoSEQ multiplex PCR; TCRdb keeps in-frame clones, though not all of them. The data show more than 45,000 clones, over 60% seen once. Exposure to brentuximab vedotin varied, and each patient had relapsed following autologous stem cell transplantation. Material: peripheral blood mononuclear cells (PBMCs), obtained before the second cycle of nivolumab. These TCRs come from a human donor with classical Hodgkin lymphoma.

V is TRBV6-1 and J is TRBJ1-2; possible D gene TRBD1, 5 bases. The CDR3 totals 12 residues. Germline lookup yields CDR1 MNHNS and CDR2 SASEGT. The germline V and J ends were trimmed by 6 bases and 12 bases, with 17 bases remaining between them. CDR3 DNA: TGTGCCAGCAGCCCAGACAGCCTTGGGGACACCTTC. This codes for CASSPDSLGDTF.

Turning to this clone: Other DNA sequences from this sample encode an identical CDR3 as well. CDR3 in amino acids: CASRRGGQPQHF. The CDR3 DNA follows: TGTGCCAGCAGAAGGGGGGGTCAGCCCCAGCATTTT. The V call is TRBV27, the J call TRBJ1-5; D might be TRBD1 (6 bases). This CDR3 spans 12 amino acids. Trimming removed 6 bases from V and 6 bases from J, with 9 bases in between. Per the germline V gene, CDR1 is MNHEY and CDR2 is SMNVEV (reference sequence).

In this sample, this clone turned up once. The chain carries TRBV2 and TRBJ1-4; D may be TRBD1 (6 bases). Germline-derived CDR1 and CDR2 are SNHLY and FYNNEI. V gave up 6 bases and J gave up 7 bases, with 9 bases separating them. The CDR3 runs 12 residues. Here the CDR3 DNA reads TGTGCCAGCAGCGGGGGGCTTGAAAAACTGTTTTTT. This encodes CASSGGLEKLFF.

The chain couples TRBV5-6 to TRBJ1-5; the match to TRBD1 covers 7 bases. CDR3 size: 13 residues. Germline values: CDR1 SGHDT, CDR2 YYEEEE. V shed 0 bases and J 10 bases; nucleotides not matched to a gene: 4. The CDR3 sequence is CASSLALGGPQHF. Here the CDR3 DNA reads TGTGCCAGCAGCTTGGCTTTAGGGGGCCCCCAGCATTTT.

The V call is TRBV19, the J call TRBJ2-5; D is unclear. This CDR3 is 13 amino acids long. The V and J ends lost 5 bases and 2 bases respectively, with 9 bases between them. The germline V gene encodes CDR1 LNHDA and CDR2 SQIVND (reference sequence). DNA for the CDR3: TGTGCCAGTAGTTTCGGCAATCAAGAGACCCAGTACTTC. Residues: CASSFGNQETQYF.

The gene calls are TRBV7-9 and TRBJ2-2; the D gene is possibly TRBD2 (5 bases). Germline CDR1 SEHNR, CDR2 FQNEAQ (reference sequence). This CDR3 has 13 amino acids. V was shortened by 2 bases and J by 5 bases, with 6 bases between the two germline ends. As DNA, the CDR3 is TGTGCCAGCAGCTTACGGGAAACCGGGGAGCTGTTTTTT. It translates to CASSLRETGELFF.

This chain links TRBV7-2 with TRBJ2-5, with D possibly matching TRBD1 (6 bases). The V gene's germline CDR1 is SGHTA and CDR2 FQGNSA. There are 14 residues in the CDR3. V lost 4 bases and J 1 base, leaving 10 bases between the germline ends. The DNA for the CDR3 is TGTGCCAGCAGCTGGGTGGGGGCCCAAGAGACCCAGTACTTC. It yields the protein CASSWVGAQETQYF.

This clone came up a few times. The sample has other DNA sequences that encode this CDR3 too. The V and J genes are TRBV6-6 and TRBJ1-1, with D unclear. Germline V gives CDR1 MNHNY, CDR2 SVGAGI (reference sequence). The CDR3 contains 13 residues. The V end lost 0 bases, the J end lost 4 bases, and 6 bases lay between the germline ends. The CDR3 loop is CASSYSKGTEAFF. The CDR3 region has the DNA TGTGCCAGCAGTTACTCAAAGGGCACTGAAGCTTTCTTT.